This T cell receptor (beta chain) was found in a study of cytomegalovirus exposure and HLA in healthy donors. Study details: From 150 million to 200 million T cells, an earlier analysis saw under 140 million unique TCR beta sequences. There were 350 to 450 genotyped donors. Of these, about 80% fell in the genetic ancestry cluster associated with self-reported Caucasian donors. Study-wide results and caveats: It was fewer than 200 TCR beta chains that were listed as cytomegalovirus-associated.

J lost 0 bases, V lost 6 bases, and 5 bases had no gene match. This CDR3 has 16 amino acids. The germline gives CDR1 SNHLY, CDR2 FYNNEI. As to this clone: Antigen specificity is unknown.

Primers for the PCR totalled 60 Vbeta and 13 Jbeta. Original methodology: Approximately 73 million unique TCR beta chains, some 11 million shared, were counted in a later analysis. TCRdb keeps only in-frame clones here, not all; method: immunoSEQ multiplex PCR. That table supplies the V and J calls and clone size; D and trimming were determined from the DNA. The data show 150,000 to 250,000 clones, approximately 78% seen once. The clonotype originates from a woman aged 45 to 65 in good health and CMV-seropositive. The chain uses TRBV2 and TRBJ2-3; 11 bases align to TRBD2. Source material: PBMCs. In nucleotides, the CDR3 is TGTGCCAGCAGGCCTAGCGGGGGGCCAAGCACAGATACGCAGTATTTT. Residues: CASRPSGGPSTDTQYF. Based on the CDR3 plus reference TRBV2 and TRBJ2-3, the full variable domain is EPEVTQTPSHQVTQMGQEVILRCVPISNHLYFYWYRQILGQKVEFLVSFYNNEISEKSEIFDDQFSVERPDGSNFTLKIRSTKLEDSAMYFCASRPSGGPSTDTQYFGPGTRLTVL.